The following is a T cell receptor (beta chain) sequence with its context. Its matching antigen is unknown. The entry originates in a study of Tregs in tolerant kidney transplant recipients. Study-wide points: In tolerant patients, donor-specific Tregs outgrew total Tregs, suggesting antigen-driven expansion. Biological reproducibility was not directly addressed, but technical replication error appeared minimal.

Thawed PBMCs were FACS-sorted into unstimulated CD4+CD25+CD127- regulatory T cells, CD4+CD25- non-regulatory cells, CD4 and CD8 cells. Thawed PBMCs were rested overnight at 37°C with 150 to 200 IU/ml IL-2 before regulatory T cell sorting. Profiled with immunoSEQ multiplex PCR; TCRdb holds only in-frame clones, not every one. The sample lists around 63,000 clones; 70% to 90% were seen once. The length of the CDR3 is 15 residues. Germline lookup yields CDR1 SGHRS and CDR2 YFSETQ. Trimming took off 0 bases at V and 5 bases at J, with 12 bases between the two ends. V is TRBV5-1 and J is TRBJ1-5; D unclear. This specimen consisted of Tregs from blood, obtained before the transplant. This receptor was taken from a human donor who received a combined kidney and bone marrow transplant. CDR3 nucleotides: TGCGCCAGCAGCTTGGTGGGAGGAACGGATCAGCCCCAGCATTTT. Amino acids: CASSLVGGTDQPQHF.